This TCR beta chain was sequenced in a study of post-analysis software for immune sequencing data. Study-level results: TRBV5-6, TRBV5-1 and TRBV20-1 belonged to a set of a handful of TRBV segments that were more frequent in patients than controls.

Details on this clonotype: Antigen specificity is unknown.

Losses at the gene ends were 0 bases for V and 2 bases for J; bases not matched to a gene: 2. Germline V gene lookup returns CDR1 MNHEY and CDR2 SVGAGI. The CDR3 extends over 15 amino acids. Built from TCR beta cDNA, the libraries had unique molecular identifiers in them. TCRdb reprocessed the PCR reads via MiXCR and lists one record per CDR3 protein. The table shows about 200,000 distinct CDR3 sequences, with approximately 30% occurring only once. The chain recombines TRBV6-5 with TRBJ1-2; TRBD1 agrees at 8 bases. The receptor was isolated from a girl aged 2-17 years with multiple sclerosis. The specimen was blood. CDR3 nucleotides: TGTGCCAGCAGTTACTCCGGGACAGGAAACTATGGCTACACCTTC. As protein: CASSYSGTGNYGYTF.